One and the same sample provided the 29 T cell receptor beta chains below, sequenced in a study of control samples from healthy donors and cancer patients. TCRdb's table, derived via immunoSEQ multiplex PCR, lists solely in-frame clones and lacks some. The sample has some 49,000 clones; about 86% are singletons. The sample comprised PBMCs. The origin of the receptors is a woman in her fifties or sixties with lung cancer.

This clone was observed once. V gene TRBV5-6 combines with J gene TRBJ2-3; D remains ambiguous. Germline-derived CDR1 and CDR2 are SGHDT and YYEEEE. The V and J ends lost 2 bases and 1 base respectively, with 5 bases between them. This CDR3 is 13 amino acids long. The CDR3 here is CASSFTGTDTQYF. The DNA for the CDR3 is TGTGCCAGCAGCTTTACAGGCACAGATACGCAGTATTTT.

The chain employs TRBV28 and TRBJ1-2; D is ambiguous. Germline V lookup: CDR1 MDHEN, CDR2 SYDVKM. This CDR3 spans 15 amino acids. V lost 2 bases, J lost 1 base, and 11 bases lay in between. CDR3 nucleotide sequence: TGTGCCAGCAGTTTAGATCAGGTGTTTAACTATGGCTACACCTTC. This encodes CASSLDQVFNYGYTF.

The rearrangement links TRBV7-3 to TRBJ2-3, with D perhaps matching TRBD1 or TRBD2 (5 bases each). The germline CDR1 and CDR2 sequences are SGHTA and FQGTGA. The CDR3 runs to 14 residues. Trimming left V 4 bases short and J 1 base short, with 9 bases between. DNA of the CDR3: TGTGCCAGCAGCTCCGTGGGGGGCACAGATACGCAGTATTTT. It yields the protein CASSSVGGTDTQYF. The full variable domain, its missing parts supplied by reference TRBV7-3 and TRBJ2-3, is GAGVSQTPSNKVTEKGKYVELRCDPISGHTALYWYRQSLGQGPEFLIYFQGTGAADDSGLPNDRFFAVRPEGSVSTLKIQRTERGDSAVYLCASSSVGGTDTQYFGPGTRLTVL.

V gene TRBV9 combines with J gene TRBJ2-3; D is ambiguous. This CDR3 contains 13 residues. V was trimmed by 0 bases and J by 5 bases, leaving 7 bases between them. Germline V lookup: CDR1 SGDLS, CDR2 YYNGEE. CDR3 sequence reads: CASSVGRVDTQYF. CDR3 bases: TGTGCCAGCAGCGTAGGAAGGGTAGATACGCAGTATTTT. Full variable domain (missing parts from reference TRBV9 and TRBJ2-3): DSGVTQTPKHLITATGQRVTLRCSPRSGDLSVYWYQQSLDQGLQFLIQYYNGEERAKGNILERFSAQQFPDLHSELNLSSLELGDSALYFCASSVGRVDTQYFGPGTRLTVL.

V is TRBV6-5 and J is TRBJ1-2; 9 nucleotides align to TRBD1. V gave up 4 bases and J gave up 7 bases; unmatched junction bases: 4. The V gene's germline CDR1 is MNHEY and CDR2 SVGAGI. CDR3 size: 13 residues. The CDR3 loop reads CASSSQQGAGYTF. The CDR3 nucleotides are TGTGCCAGCAGTTCTCAACAGGGGGCTGGCTACACCTTC.

The gene calls are TRBV15 and TRBJ1-1; D uncertain. V was clipped by 0 bases and J by 7 bases, with 9 bases between them. CDR1 and CDR2 from the germline V gene are LNHNV and YYDKDF (reference sequence). The CDR3 runs 13 residues. CDR3 DNA: TGTGCCACCAGCAGAGATATCAAGAGTGAAGCTTTCTTT. It translates to CATSRDIKSEAFF.

CDR3 bases: TGTGCCTGGAGTCCGGGTTCAAGAAACACCATATATTTT. It encodes CAWSPGSRNTIYF. The rearrangement uses TRBV30 and TRBJ1-3; no firm D call. The CDR3 runs to 13 residues. The germline V and J ends were trimmed by 2 bases and 5 bases, with 10 bases remaining between them. Germline-derived CDR1 and CDR2 are GTSNPN and SVGIG (reference sequence).

The chain joins TRBV2 to TRBJ1-6; TRBD1 agrees at 8 bases. This CDR3 comprises 15 residues. Trimming removed 8 bases from V and 0 bases from J; junction bases left unmatched: 3. Per the germline V gene, CDR1 is SNHLY and CDR2 is FYNNEI. The CDR3 DNA reads TGTGCCAGCGACAGGGGAAGCTCCTATAATTCACCCCTCCACTTT. Protein sequence: CASDRGSSYNSPLHF.

The CDR3 protein is CASSPRANTEAFF. For the CDR3, the DNA is TGTGCCAGCAGCCCCCGGGCCAACACTGAAGCTTTCTTT. The V call is TRBV5-8, the J call TRBJ1-1; no clear D. Germline loops: CDR1 SGHTS, CDR2 YDEGEE. The ends were cut back, 4 bases at V and 2 bases at J, with 9 bases in the middle. The CDR3 runs 13 residues.

The J gene is TRBJ1-2, the V gene TRBV28; D is uncertain. The germline gives CDR1 MDHEN, CDR2 SYDVKM. This CDR3 has 12 amino acids. Trimming took off 5 bases at V and 7 bases at J, with 11 bases between the two ends. The chain's CDR3 is CASSRSTAGYTF. The CDR3 DNA sequence: TGTGCCAGCAGTAGATCAACAGCTGGCTACACCTTC.

Worth noting for this clone: Since a much larger clone is just one base distant, this may be a read error. The chain couples TRBV28 to TRBJ1-2, with 9 nucleotides matching TRBD1. This CDR3 has 14 amino acids. Germline-derived CDR1 and CDR2 are MDHEN and SYDVKM. CDR3 protein: CVSSTTGGDYGYTF. The CDR3 DNA sequence: TGTGTCAGCAGTACGACAGGGGGTGACTATGGCTACACCTTC.

Only one count was recorded for this clone. The rearrangement uses TRBV11-3 and TRBJ1-6; no firm D call. The CDR3 sequence is 14 residues long. Trimming pared 0 bases from V and 7 bases from J, leaving 7 bases between. CDR1 is SGHNT, CDR2 YENEEA, per germline. CDR3 nucleotides: TGTGCCAGCAGCTTAGATCTTTTAAATTCACCCCTCCACTTT. This encodes CASSLDLLNSPLHF. The whole variable domain, remainder taken from reference TRBV11-3 and TRBJ1-6, is EAGVVQSPRYKIIEKKQPVAFWCNPISGHNTLYWYLQNLGQGPELLIRYENEEAVDDSQLPKDRFSAERLKGVDSTLKIQPAELGDSAVYLCASSLDLLNSPLHFGNGTRLTVT.

The chain has TRBV20-1 and TRBJ1-2; D is ambiguous. The germline CDR1 and CDR2 sequences are DFQATT and SNEGSKA (reference sequence). The ends were cut back, 1 base at V and 8 bases at J, with 8 bases in the middle. The length of the CDR3 is 11 residues. For the CDR3, the DNA is TGCAGTGCTAGAGTCCCTGGGGGCTACACCTTC. Translated, it gives CSARVPGGYTF.

The chain combines TRBV6-6 with TRBJ2-5, with 9 bases aligning to TRBD1. The CDR3 is 16 amino acids. V gave up 6 bases and J gave up 1 base; unmatched junction bases: 9. Germline V CDR1 and CDR2: MNHNY, SVGAGI (reference sequence). The CDR3 region has the DNA TGTGCCAGCAGCTACCCGGACAGGGGACTCCAAGAGACCCAGTACTTC. This encodes CASSYPDRGLQETQYF.

This clone occurred a few times. The chain combines TRBV7-9 with TRBJ1-2, with D maybe TRBD1 (5 bases). The CDR3 sequence is 16 residues long. With 5 bases removed from V and 0 bases from J, the gap between germline ends came to 16 bases. Germline V CDR1 and CDR2: SEHNR, FQNEAQ (reference sequence). CDR3 sequence: CASSTATGTANYGYTF. CDR3 sequence (DNA): TGTGCCAGCAGCACGGCTACCGGGACGGCTAACTATGGCTACACCTTC. Full variable domain (outside the CDR3, taken from reference TRBV7-9 and TRBJ1-2): DTGVSQNPRHKITKRGQNVTFRCDPISEHNRLYWYRQTLGQGPEFLTYFQNEAQLEKSRLLSDRFSAERPKGSFSTLEIQRTEQGDSAMYLCASSTATGTANYGYTFGSGTRLTVV.

The chain carries TRBV3-1 (or the pseudogene TRBV3-2) and TRBJ1-1, with D unresolved. V was pared by 3 bases and J by 0 bases, with 5 bases between. From germline, CDR1 is LGHDT and CDR2 YNNKEL (reference sequence). CDR3 length equals 13 residues. The CDR3 region is CASSHAVNTEAFF. The DNA of the CDR3 is TGTGCCAGCAGCCACGCCGTGAACACTGAAGCTTTCTTT.

V is TRBV5-1 and J is TRBJ1-1; no firm D call. In germline, CDR1 is SGHRS, CDR2 YFSETQ. Deletions cut 2 bases from V and 0 bases from J, with 11 bases between. There are 15 residues in the CDR3. This chain's CDR3 is CASSLHSSMNTEAFF. CDR3 in DNA: TGCGCCAGCAGCTTACACAGCTCCATGAACACTGAAGCTTTCTTT.

This clone was detected only once. The J gene is TRBJ2-1, the V gene TRBV19, with 9 positions matching TRBD1. The CDR3 is 15 residues long. Trimming cost V 3 bases and J 4 bases; bases outside gene matches: 4. Germline CDR1 LNHDA, CDR2 SQIVND (reference sequence). CDR3 in DNA: TGTGCCAGTAGTATCACAGGGGGCTTGTACAATGAGCAGTTCTTC. Translation gives CASSITGGLYNEQFF.

V is TRBV4-2 and J is TRBJ2-1; the D is unclear. CDR1 is LGHNA, CDR2 YNFKEQ, per germline. CDR3 length equals 15 residues. V lost 2 bases and J 4 bases, leaving 12 bases between the germline ends. This CDR3 is CASSQLAPEYNEQFF. The DNA for the CDR3 is TGTGCCAGCAGCCAATTAGCCCCGGAATACAATGAGCAGTTCTTC.

V and J are TRBV11-2 and TRBJ1-2; the match to TRBD1 covers 9 bases. V shed 2 bases, J shed 7 bases, and the junction held 5 bases outside the gene matches. The CDR3 loop spans 14 amino acids. Germline CDR1 SGHAT, CDR2 FQNNGV. The CDR3 is CASSLPGQGFGYTF. CDR3 DNA: TGTGCCAGCAGCTTACCGGGACAGGGATTTGGCTACACCTTC.

This clone was counted a single time. The chain links TRBV30 to TRBJ1-1; maybe TRBD1 (5 bases). CDR3 size: 15 residues. V was trimmed by 1 base and J by 0 bases, leaving 12 bases between them. The germline gives CDR1 GTSNPN, CDR2 SVGIG (reference sequence). The DNA for the CDR3 is TGTGCCTGGAGTGCTCACGACAGACTGAACACTGAAGCTTTCTTT. Translating gives CAWSAHDRLNTEAFF.

The chain employs TRBV30 and TRBJ2-1, with D perhaps TRBD1 (6 bases). The CDR3 consists of 15 residues. Trimming stripped 3 bases from V and 0 bases from J, with 12 bases between. CDR1 and CDR2 (germline): GTSNPN, SVGIG (reference sequence). The CDR3 coding sequence is TGTGCCTGGAGAGACAGGAGGAGCTCCTACAATGAGCAGTTCTTC. Translating gives CAWRDRRSSYNEQFF.

Points on this clone: A junction end diverges from the germline sequence, so it may reflect a read error. The V call is TRBV3-1 (or the pseudogene TRBV3-2), the J call TRBJ2-5; D not resolved. Germline V gene lookup returns CDR1 LGHDT and CDR2 YNNKEL (reference sequence). The CDR3 extends over 13 amino acids. The DNA for the CDR3 is TGTGCCAGCAGCCACCCTATCCAAGAGGCCCAGTACTTC. Protein: CASSHPIQEAQYF.

The chain carries TRBV6-5 and TRBJ2-5; 7 bases fit TRBD1. The J segment lost 2 bases and the V segment lost 6 bases, leaving 6 bases of the junction unmatched. Germline CDR1 reads MNHEY; CDR2 reads SVGAGI. The CDR3 contains 14 residues. The CDR3 loop is CASSRQGWQETQYF. The CDR3 DNA follows: TGTGCCAGCAGCAGACAGGGATGGCAAGAGACCCAGTACTTC.

V gene TRBV5-5 combines with J gene TRBJ2-2; weak D call: TRBD1 (6 bases). The CDR3 runs to 15 residues. Germline CDR1 and CDR2: SGHKS and YYEKEE (reference sequence). The V gene lost 1 base and the J gene lost 6 bases, with 13 bases spanning the gap. The CDR3 region has the DNA TGTGCCAGCAGCTTGAAACAGGGTACCCCCGGGGAGCTGTTTTTT. It yields the protein CASSLKQGTPGELFF.

The chain has TRBV11-3 and TRBJ1-1; D remains unclear. The CDR3 contains 12 residues. Germline-derived CDR1 and CDR2 are SGHNT and YENEEA. Trimming cost V 7 bases and J 1 base, with 7 bases left between them. The CDR3 DNA is TGTGCCAGCACCGCAGGGAACACTGAAGCTTTCTTT. This encodes CASTAGNTEAFF.

V is TRBV6-2 or TRBV6-3 and J is TRBJ1-5; a possible D gene is TRBD1 (5 bases). The length of the CDR3 is 15 residues. V gave up 8 bases and J gave up 3 bases, with 17 bases separating them. Germline lookup yields CDR1 MNHEY and CDR2 SVGEGT. CDR3 nucleotides: TGTGCCAGCTGTTCCCGGGACGGCTTCAATCAGCCCCAGCATTTT. Translation gives CASCSRDGFNQPQHF.

V usage is TRBV11-2 and J usage is TRBJ2-5, with 12 bases identical to TRBD2. CDR1 is SGHAT, CDR2 FQNNGV, per germline. The V segment lost 4 bases and the J segment 5 bases; nucleotides outside the gene matches: 8. The CDR3 spans 16 residues. For the CDR3, the DNA is TGTGCCAGCAGCTCCTATCTAGCGGGGGGGGCTGAGACCCAGTACTTC. This codes for CASSSYLAGGAETQYF.

This sequence joins TRBV20-1 and TRBJ2-3; D unclear. V was trimmed by 5 bases and J by 4 bases, leaving 7 bases between them. The CDR3 consists of 11 residues. Germline V gives CDR1 DFQATT, CDR2 SNEGSKA (reference sequence). The DNA for the CDR3 is TGCAGTGCTCCGCGTGCAGATACGCAGTATTTT. Translating it yields CSAPRADTQYF.